This T cell receptor beta chain derives from a study of technical replicates of blood from four donors. Data came from immunoSEQ multiplex PCR; TCRdb stores just in-frame clones and leaves some out. Of tens of thousands of clones listed, 93% are singletons. This CDR3 is built from 14 residues. V shed 3 bases and J shed 4 bases, with 10 bases lying between them. CDR1 is SEHNR and CDR2 is FQNEAQ in the germline V gene (reference sequence). This chain connects TRBV7-9 to TRBJ1-3; D gene unclear. The clonotype originates from a human donor in good health. Sample: T cells isolated from PBMCs. This CDR3 is CASSFSLTGNTIYF. The DNA for the CDR3 is TGTGCCAGCAGCTTCTCTTTAACAGGAAACACCATATATTTT.